This T cell receptor (beta chain) was recorded in a study of OX40 agonist ivuxolimab in advanced cancers. In terms of the full investigation: The costimulatory receptor OX40 (CD134) was targeted by ivuxolimab, a fully human IgG2 agonistic monoclonal antibody. Of the approximately 54 patients in dose escalation, approximately 20 had hepatocellular carcinoma, roughly 15 had melanoma, 9 had renal cell carcinoma and 9 had head and neck cancer. Intravenous ivuxolimab was administered to patients every 2 weeks at six dose levels: 0.01, 0.1, 0.3, 1.5, 3 and 10 mg/kg. Prior anti-PD-1, anti-PD-L1 or anti-CTLA-4 therapy was permitted, and checkpoint inhibitors had been received by roughly 42% of dose-escalation patients. The monotherapy dose-escalation portion (N of about 49 patients) of the phase I ivuxolimab trial is reported in the paper. The point of sequencing TCRbeta in the periphery was to test whether ivuxolimab changed TCR sequence diversity and drove clonal T-cell expansion. In the dose-escalation cohort, roughly 80% of patients were male, and the mean age was approximately 60 years, with a range of about 20 to 79. Three dose-escalation patients achieved partial responses, one with hepatocellular carcinoma and two with cutaneous melanoma. Broader findings and caveats from the paper: On average, CD8+ T cells showed more expanded clones than CD4+ T cells after ivuxolimab. At doses of 0.1 to 3.0 mg/kg, clonal expansion of both CD4+ and CD8+ blood T cells was observed from baseline to week 6. Which antigens the clonally expanded peripheral T cells were specific for was not determined. Low levels of normalized T-cell clonal expansion were also seen in some patients who did not respond. In the 0.1-3.0 mg/kg groups, partial responders were among the patients with the lowest normalized peripheral clonal expansion, particularly in CD8+ T cells.

To sequence the TCRbeta CDR3 region, genomic DNA was isolated from the sorted cells. The immunoSEQ Assay was used to sequence the TCRbeta CDR3 regions. The source is immuneACCESS, and TCRdb retained only in-frame sequences with V and J called. Part of the clones is not carried over; for the studies checked, unresolved V genes explain less than half of this, and the remainder is unexplained. In this sample the table shows more than 45,000 clones, over 65% of which occur a single time. The biggest ten clones account for 2.5% to 3.5% of the sample. The trial excluded patients who had a history of autoimmune disease or who were on systemic immunosuppression. In every dose cohort, peripheral blood was drawn for TCR sequencing at baseline, cycle 4 day 1, and cycle 7 day 1. Samples came from an open-label, multicenter, first-in-human phase I dose-escalation trial of ivuxolimab. Adults with locally advanced or metastatic head and neck squamous cell, hepatocellular, melanoma or renal cell carcinoma were enrolled in the trial. CD4+ and CD8+ T cells were sorted separately from peripheral blood before TCR sequencing.

There are 15 amino acids in the CDR3, from cysteine to phenylalanine inclusive. This entry keeps only the CDR3 DNA: 45 bases, framed from base 1. According to the germline V gene, CDR1 reads SGHTA and CDR2 reads FQGNSA. Deletion took 5 bases off V and 3 bases off J, with a span of 17 bases between the germline ends. In regard to this clone: Its antigen is not yet known. Nothing much larger sits one base from this clone, and base qualities are not available.

This receptor was identified in an adult with an advanced solid tumor such as melanoma, head and neck, liver or kidney cancer. The receptor chain draws on TRBV7-2 and TRBJ2-7; TRBD1 is a possible D gene, resting on 6 matching bases. The starting material was CD4+ or CD8+ T cells sorted from blood, obtained in a trial of the OX40 agonist ivuxolimab. Read as DNA, the sequence is TGTGCCAGCAGCCCGCTGGCCAGGGGTGGCTACGAGCAGTACTTC. Protein translation: CASSPLARGGYEQYF.